This is a list of T cell receptor beta chains from one sample in a study of CD8 T cells in ankylosing spondylitis. TCRdb independently ran MiXCR on the 5' RACE reads; one entry per CDR3 protein. Among about 160,000 distinct CDR3 sequences listed, approximately 20% were seen once. Sequenced: blood, either unsorted or a sorted T cell fraction (not recorded which). Receptor source: a male donor with ankylosing spondylitis or in good health (not recorded which). The CDR3 runs from the conserved cysteine through the conserved F or W. Each record gives: clone size, D gene, J gene, V gene, CDR3 protein, CDR3 DNA. D genes are given only for firm matches. The size entry is marked missing in some rows and otherwise reads once, few, many or a size class.

>few|TRBD2|TRBJ2-1|TRBV6-2/TRBV6-3
CASSPSGSPRYNEQFF
TGTGCCAGCAGTCCGAGCGGGAGCCCTAGGTACAATGAGCAGTTCTTC
>-|-|TRBJ2-3|TRBV5-1
CASSLGDSKGDTQYF
TGCGCCAGCAGCTTGGGAGACAGCAAGGGAGATACGCAGTATTTT
>few|-|TRBJ2-3|TRBV10-1
CASSEGLITDTQYF
TGCGCCAGCAGTGAGGGGTTGATCACAGATACGCAGTATTTT
>-|TRBD1|TRBJ2-1|TRBV6-1
CASSGSGTGNEQFF
TGTGCCAGCAGTGGCTCCGGGACAGGCAATGAGCAGTTCTTC
>many|-|TRBJ1-5|TRBV28
CASSSRTKGNQPQHF
TGTGCCAGCAGTTCCCGGACAAAGGGCAATCAGCCCCAGCATTTT
>many|-|TRBJ2-4|TRBV20-1
CSESRTKNIQYF
TGCAGTGAATCTCGTACCAAAAACATTCAGTACTTC
>-|TRBD1|TRBJ1-1|TRBV5-1
CASSSQGTVRNTEAFF
TGCGCCAGCAGCTCCCAGGGGACAGTTCGGAACACTGAAGCTTTCTTT
>many|-|TRBJ1-5|TRBV5-6
CASSLRDGNQPQHF
TGTGCCAGCAGCCTCCGGGACGGTAATCAGCCCCAGCATTTT
>-|-|TRBJ2-7|TRBV9
CASSVDTQGEQYF
TGTGCCAGCAGCGTAGACACCCAGGGCGAGCAGTACTTC
>-|TRBD1|TRBJ2-2|TRBV29-1
CSAGTGDTGELFF
TGCAGCGCCGGGACAGGGGACACCGGGGAGCTGTTTTTT
>many|TRBD1|TRBJ1-6|TRBV5-1
CASSPRDRGNSPLHF
TGCGCCAGCAGCCCACGGGACAGGGGAAATTCACCCCTCCACTTT
>many|-|TRBJ2-7|TRBV12-3/TRBV12-4
CASSLGKGHEQYF
TGTGCCAGCAGCTTAGGAAAGGGTCACGAGCAGTACTTC
>few|-|TRBJ1-6|TRBV29-1
CSVTTGSYNSPLHF
TGCAGCGTTACTACAGGGTCCTATAATTCACCCCTCCACTTT
>many|-|TRBJ2-4|TRBV3-1
CASSPPATKNIQYF
TGTGCCAGCAGCCCGCCGGCCACCAAAAACATTCAGTACTTC
>many|-|TRBJ1-5|TRBV15
CATSNSGLSNQPQHF
TGTGCCACCAGCAACTCAGGGTTGAGCAATCAGCCCCAGCATTTT
>-|-|TRBJ2-7|TRBV6-5
CASSYGGSRYEQYF
TGTGCCAGCAGTTATGGGGGGTCACGCTACGAGCAGTACTTC
>-|-|TRBJ1-5|TRBV6-4
CASAESINQPQHF
TGTGCCAGCGCTGAAAGTATCAATCAGCCCCAGCATTTT
>-|-|TRBJ1-5|TRBV4-2
CASSQGVDNQPQHF
TGTGCCAGCAGCCAGGGGGTGGACAATCAGCCCCAGCATTTT
>-|-|TRBJ1-5|TRBV7-9
CASSSQGQPQHF
TGTGCCAGCAGCTCACAGGGACAGCCCCAGCATTTT
>-|TRBD1|TRBJ2-2|TRBV14
CASSRLQGGTGELFF
TGTGCCAGCAGCCGGTTACAGGGGGGCACCGGGGAGCTGTTTTTT
>once|-|TRBJ1-4|TRBV11-1
CASTSPIPGDYTREKLFF
TGTGCCAGCACGTCCCCGATACCGGGTGACTATACGCGGGAAAAACTGTTTTTT
>-|-|TRBJ2-1|TRBV29-1
CSVDRSYNEQFF
TGCAGCGTTGATCGCAGTTACAATGAGCAGTTCTTC
>many|TRBD1|TRBJ2-7|TRBV29-1
CSVRQGAPYEQYF
TGCAGCGTTCGACAGGGAGCCCCCTACGAGCAGTACTTC
>few|-|TRBJ1-6|TRBV10-3
CAITGSEVSPLHF
TGTGCCATCACAGGGAGTGAGGTTTCACCCCTCCACTTT